These 8 T cell receptor beta chains originate from one sample sequenced in a study of cytotoxic CD8 clonotypes in ibrutinib-treated CLL. Sequenced by immunoSEQ multiplex PCR; TCRdb stores in-frame clones only, minus some. This sample has 85,000 or so clones, with about 76% found just once. Source: PBMCs, taken after 12 months of ibrutinib treatment. Source of these receptors: a human donor with chronic lymphocytic leukemia.

The chain uses TRBV28 and TRBJ1-2; D unresolved. Per the germline V gene, CDR1 is MDHEN and CDR2 is SYDVKM. With 5 bases removed from V and 7 bases from J, the gap between germline ends came to 11 bases. CDR3 length equals 12 residues. CDR3 sequence (DNA): TGTGCCAGCAGTCCCCGGGTCGGTGGCTACACCTTC. This encodes CASSPRVGGYTF.

On this clone: Other DNA sequences in this specimen translate into the identical CDR3. This chain uses TRBV20-1 with TRBJ2-5, with D hard to call. V was cut by 2 bases and J by 5 bases, with 3 bases left in between. From germline, CDR1 is DFQATT and CDR2 SNEGSKA (reference sequence). The CDR3 covers 10 residues. The CDR3 region is CSARRETQYF. CDR3 in DNA: TGCAGTGCTAGACGGGAGACCCAGTACTTC.

This chain links TRBV25-1 with TRBJ1-5; a possible D gene is TRBD1 (5 bases). CDR1 is MGHDK and CDR2 is SYGVNS in the germline V gene. V was pared by 5 bases and J by 12 bases, with 11 bases between. The CDR3 is 11 amino acids. CDR3 region: CASSQGDYQHF. DNA for the CDR3: TGTGCCAGCAGTCAAGGGGACTACCAGCATTTT.

The chain employs TRBV5-1 and TRBJ2-1, with 7 bases lining up with TRBD1. V was clipped by 1 base and J by 2 bases; unmatched bases: 3. The CDR3 spans 15 residues. Germline-derived CDR1 and CDR2 are SGHRS and YFSETQ. In DNA, the CDR3 is TGCGCCAGCAGCTTGAGGGGGCCCCCCTACAATGAGCAGTTCTTC. It encodes CASSLRGPPYNEQFF.

This clone occurred a few times. The chain links TRBV4-3 to TRBJ1-2; D is unresolved. With 0 bases removed from V and 8 bases from J, the gap between germline ends came to 7 bases. Per the germline V gene, CDR1 is LGHNA and CDR2 is YSLEER. The CDR3 runs 12 residues. DNA for the CDR3: TGCGCCAGCAGCCAAGATTTTCGCGGCTACACCTTC. Protein sequence: CASSQDFRGYTF.

The chain recombines TRBV5-1 with TRBJ1-2; no clear D gene. The CDR3 is 14 amino acids. The V gene's germline CDR1 is SGHRS and CDR2 YFSETQ. V was cut by 0 bases and J by 6 bases, with 12 bases left in between. CDR3 sequence (DNA): TGCGCCAGCAGCTTGGGAGGTGTTACGGATGGCTACACCTTC. Translating gives CASSLGGVTDGYTF. The whole variable domain, filled in from reference TRBV5-1 and TRBJ1-2, reads KAGVTQTPRYLIKTRGQQVTLSCSPISGHRSVSWYQQTPGQGLQFLFEYFSETQRNKGNFPGRFSGRQFSNSRSEMNVSTLELGDSALYLCASSLGGVTDGYTFGSGTRLTVV.

The gene calls are TRBV19 and TRBJ2-4; 7 bases are a match to TRBD2. The V segment lost 5 bases and the J segment 8 bases; nucleotides outside the gene matches: 3. Germline V gives CDR1 LNHDA, CDR2 SQIVND (reference sequence). The CDR3 sequence is 12 residues long. CDR3 nucleotide sequence: TGTGCCAGTAGTCGGGGGGAGTACATTCAGTACTTC. It yields the protein CASSRGEYIQYF.

This clone has a single count. This chain joins TRBV5-1 and TRBJ2-5; 8 bases agree with TRBD2. V was clipped by 0 bases and J by 4 bases; unmatched bases: 5. The CDR3 runs 15 residues. Germline V gene data show CDR1 as SGHRS and CDR2 as YFSETQ. The CDR3 is CASSLGSLAGETQYF. The CDR3 DNA follows: TGCGCCAGCAGCTTGGGCAGTCTAGCGGGAGAGACCCAGTACTTC. Based on the CDR3 plus reference TRBV5-1 and TRBJ2-5, the full variable domain is KAGVTQTPRYLIKTRGQQVTLSCSPISGHRSVSWYQQTPGQGLQFLFEYFSETQRNKGNFPGRFSGRQFSNSRSEMNVSTLELGDSALYLCASSLGSLAGETQYFGPGTRLLVL.